This T cell receptor (beta chain) was identified during a study of vaccination effects on CD4 cells after COVID-19. Study summary: As their vaccination, participants received two doses of either BNT162b2 or mRNA-1273. Study-wide results and caveats: Whether induced by infection or by vaccine, clones showed marked clonal contraction late after vaccination.

Trimming cost V 6 bases and J 6 bases, with 16 bases left between them. The CDR3 runs 14 residues. Per germline, CDR1 MNHEY and CDR2 SMNVEV (reference sequence). Pools of viral peptides were used by the ViraFEST assay to expand antigen-specific CD4+ T cells ahead of sequencing. When roughly eleven days of culture had elapsed, CD4+ T cells were isolated. None of the vaccinated had previously contracted SARS-CoV-2, and their nucleocapsid antibodies tested negative. Cultures got half-medium changes with IL-2 on days 3 and 7. TCRdb keeps only in-frame clones here, not all; method: immunoSEQ multiplex PCR. Of approximately 82,000 clones listed, about 74% are singletons. Regarding this clone: The antigen remains undetermined.

The sequence was collected from a human donor who received a COVID-19 vaccine. This material consisted of CD4+ T cells from PBMCs cultured with HCoV-229E spike peptides, taken before COVID-19 vaccination. This chain links TRBV27 with TRBJ2-3; D unclear. CDR3 nucleotides: TGTGCCAGCAGGCCAGCCGGGTCTCGTGATACGCAGTATTTT. Translation: CASRPAGSRDTQYF.